This T cell receptor beta chain comes out of a study of T cell changes during pregnancy in multiple sclerosis. Here immunoSEQ multiplex PCR was the method, and the copy in TCRdb shows in-frame clones only, minus some. Found here are roughly 45,000 clones, about nine tenths of them singletons; the top ten hold approximately 9%. The CDR3 consists of 15 residues. Germline V gene lookup returns CDR1 GTSNPN and CDR2 SVGIG (reference sequence). The V gene end was trimmed by 1 base and the J gene end by 5 bases; junction bases not matched to a gene: 9. The chain couples TRBV30 to TRBJ2-7, with TRBD1 matching over 9 bases. The clonotype originates from a female donor with multiple sclerosis, enrolled in a pregnancy study. Sequencing was performed on CD8+ T cells from peripheral blood mononuclear cells, taken after pregnancy. CDR3 nucleotide sequence: TGTGCCTGGAGTGGGCTCCGGGACAGGGTTGACGAGCAGTACTTC. Its protein is CAWSGLRDRVDEQYF.